The rows below give T cell receptor beta chains drawn from one sample of a study of glioma-infiltrating T cells after dendritic cell vaccination. Only in-frame clones appear in the TCRdb table, and some are missing; sequencing was by immunoSEQ multiplex PCR. The sample holds about 50,000 clones, approximately 89% seen once. The sequencing used blood, collected after dendritic cell vaccination. These receptors came from a human donor with glioblastoma. The CDR3 runs from the conserved cysteine through the conserved F or W. D genes are given only for firm matches. Clone size appears in some rows only: once, few, many, or a class for an expanded clone.

j_gene: TRBJ2-7; abundance: -; v_gene: TRBV28; d_gene: TRBD1; CDR3nt: TGTGCCAGCAGTCCTGCCTCGTCGACAGGGTACCCCGAGCAGTACTTC; CDR3aa: CASSPASSTGYPEQYF
j_gene: TRBJ1-2; abundance: once; v_gene: TRBV6-6; d_gene: TRBD1; CDR3nt: TGTGCCAGCAACTCCCGGGGGGACAGGGGGTATGGCTACACCTTC; CDR3aa: CASNSRGDRGYGYTF
j_gene: TRBJ1-2; abundance: -; v_gene: TRBV4-2; d_gene: -; CDR3nt: TGTGCCAGCAGCCCCCTACCAACTACAGGGAGCGGCTACACCTTC; CDR3aa: CASSPLPTTGSGYTF
j_gene: TRBJ2-7; abundance: -; v_gene: TRBV19; d_gene: TRBD1; CDR3nt: TGTGCCAGTAGGGACGGACAGGCATACGAGCAGTACTTC; CDR3aa: CASRDGQAYEQYF
j_gene: TRBJ2-7; abundance: -; v_gene: TRBV28; d_gene: -; CDR3nt: TGTGCCAGCAGTTTGTATGCTAATTCCCCTCAGTACTTC; CDR3aa: CASSLYANSPQYF
j_gene: TRBJ2-7; abundance: -; v_gene: TRBV7-9; d_gene: -; CDR3nt: TGTGCCAGCAGCTTAGCACTGACAGCGCGGAACGAGCAGTACTTC; CDR3aa: CASSLALTARNEQYF
j_gene: TRBJ1-1; abundance: -; v_gene: TRBV28; d_gene: TRBD1; CDR3nt: TGTGCCAGCAGCCTTTCCGGGACAGGGGGCGCGATGGCTTTCTTT; CDR3aa: CASSLSGTGGAMAFF
j_gene: TRBJ2-7; abundance: -; v_gene: TRBV7-2; d_gene: TRBD2; CDR3nt: TGTGCCAGCAGCCTAGCGGGAGGGCCTTCCTACGAGCAGTACTTC; CDR3aa: CASSLAGGPSYEQYF
j_gene: TRBJ2-7; abundance: -; v_gene: TRBV4-2; d_gene: TRBD1; CDR3nt: TGTGCCAGCAGCCAAGAATTTGGGGGGACAGGGTCCTACGAGCAGTACTTC; CDR3aa: CASSQEFGGTGSYEQYF
j_gene: TRBJ1-1; abundance: -; v_gene: TRBV21-1; d_gene: -; CDR3nt: TGTGCCAGCGGGGGGACGGATTTTATGAACACTGAAGCTTTCTTT; CDR3aa: CASGGTDFMNTEAFF
j_gene: TRBJ2-7; abundance: -; v_gene: TRBV6-5; d_gene: TRBD1; CDR3nt: TGTGCCAGCAGATCGGACAGGGGCTCCTACGAGCAGTACTTC; CDR3aa: CASRSDRGSYEQYF
j_gene: TRBJ2-1; abundance: -; v_gene: TRBV5-4; d_gene: TRBD2; CDR3nt: TGTGCCAGCAGCTTCACTAGCGGAATATACAATGAGCAGTTCTTC; CDR3aa: CASSFTSGIYNEQFF
j_gene: TRBJ2-1; abundance: once; v_gene: TRBV18; d_gene: -; CDR3nt: TGTGCCAGCTCACCAACAGAATACAATGAGCAGTTCTTC; CDR3aa: CASSPTEYNEQFF
j_gene: TRBJ2-7; abundance: -; v_gene: TRBV29-1; d_gene: -; CDR3nt: TGCAGCGTTCAGGGCAGGGGTGGTGAGCAGTACTTC; CDR3aa: CSVQGRGGEQYF
j_gene: TRBJ2-1; abundance: -; v_gene: TRBV5-4; d_gene: TRBD2; CDR3nt: TGTGCCAGCAGCTTGGTGGGACTAGCGGGAAGTGGTGAGCAGTTCTTC; CDR3aa: CASSLVGLAGSGEQFF
j_gene: TRBJ2-2; abundance: -; v_gene: TRBV2; d_gene: -; CDR3nt: TGTGCCAGCCGGAGCGACGTCGGGGAGCTGTTTTTT; CDR3aa: CASRSDVGELFF
j_gene: TRBJ2-1; abundance: few; v_gene: TRBV7-9; d_gene: -; CDR3nt: TGTGCCAGCAGCCACCCTATTCACAATGAGCAGTTCTTC; CDR3aa: CASSHPIHNEQFF
j_gene: TRBJ2-7; abundance: -; v_gene: TRBV7-9; d_gene: TRBD2; CDR3nt: TGTGCCAGCAGCCTCCTAGCGGGAGTCTACGAGCAGTACTTC; CDR3aa: CASSLLAGVYEQYF
j_gene: TRBJ1-1; abundance: -; v_gene: TRBV30; d_gene: -; CDR3nt: TGTGCCTGGGGCCAGACTGAGAGCACTGAAGCTTTCTTT; CDR3aa: CAWGQTESTEAFF
j_gene: TRBJ1-1; abundance: -; v_gene: TRBV4-3; d_gene: -; CDR3nt: TGCGCCAGCAGCCAAGATTTGGAGGGGCCCACTGAAGCTTTCTTT; CDR3aa: CASSQDLEGPTEAFF
j_gene: TRBJ1-2; abundance: -; v_gene: TRBV15; d_gene: -; CDR3nt: TGTGCCACCAGCAGATCAGAATATGGCTACACCTTC; CDR3aa: CATSRSEYGYTF
j_gene: TRBJ2-1; abundance: -; v_gene: TRBV7-9; d_gene: TRBD2; CDR3nt: TGTGCCAGCAGCTTACCCCTCGGGCTAGCGGGGGTCAATGAGCAGTTCTTC; CDR3aa: CASSLPLGLAGVNEQFF
j_gene: TRBJ1-1; abundance: -; v_gene: TRBV6-5; d_gene: -; CDR3nt: TGTGCCAGCAGTTCCAGGGGTATGGTGACTGAAGCTTTCTTT; CDR3aa: CASSSRGMVTEAFF
j_gene: TRBJ1-2; abundance: -; v_gene: TRBV18; d_gene: -; CDR3nt: TGTGCCAGCTCACTGATAGAAGAGGGCTACACCTTC; CDR3aa: CASSLIEEGYTF
j_gene: TRBJ2-7; abundance: -; v_gene: TRBV6-1; d_gene: TRBD2; CDR3nt: TGTGCCATCAGGGCTAGCGGGAGATACGAGCAGTACTTC; CDR3aa: CAIRASGRYEQYF
j_gene: TRBJ1-5; abundance: -; v_gene: TRBV10-3; d_gene: -; CDR3nt: TGTGCCATCACTGAGGGAGAGGGAGAGCCCCAGCATTTT; CDR3aa: CAITEGEGEPQHF
j_gene: TRBJ1-2; abundance: -; v_gene: TRBV5-5; d_gene: TRBD1; CDR3nt: TGTGCCAGCAGCCGGAGGCGCGGACAGGGATTGGATGGCTACACCTTC; CDR3aa: CASSRRRGQGLDGYTF
j_gene: TRBJ2-1; abundance: -; v_gene: TRBV4-1; d_gene: TRBD2; CDR3nt: TGCGCCAGCAGTCACTCTAGCGGGAGGTATAATGAGCAGTTCTTC; CDR3aa: CASSHSSGRYNEQFF
j_gene: TRBJ2-7; abundance: -; v_gene: TRBV5-1; d_gene: TRBD1; CDR3nt: TGCGCCAGCAGATCAGGGACAGGCCCCTACGAGCAGTACTTC; CDR3aa: CASRSGTGPYEQYF
j_gene: TRBJ1-2; abundance: few; v_gene: TRBV13; d_gene: -; CDR3nt: TGTGCCAGCAGTCGTGCCACCCGGACTGACTATGGCTACACCTTC; CDR3aa: CASSRATRTDYGYTF
j_gene: TRBJ2-2; abundance: -; v_gene: TRBV11-1; d_gene: -; CDR3nt: TGTGCCAGCAGCTGGGGGGTTAGCGCCGGGGAGCTGTTTTTT; CDR3aa: CASSWGVSAGELFF
j_gene: TRBJ2-6; abundance: -; v_gene: TRBV5-1; d_gene: -; CDR3nt: TGCGCCAGCAGCTTGGGGGCCTCTGGGGCCAACGTCCTGACTTTC; CDR3aa: CASSLGASGANVLTF
j_gene: TRBJ2-1; abundance: -; v_gene: TRBV9; d_gene: -; CDR3nt: TGTGCCAGCAGCGTGGGGGGAGGACGAAACAATGAGCAGTTCTTC; CDR3aa: CASSVGGGRNNEQFF